This TCR beta chain comes out of a study of blood T cell repertoires in COVID-19. Background on the study: COVID-19 samples, acute and convalescent, were from the United States, Italy and Spain. T cells, B-cell-depleted T cells, or PBMCs provided the cDNA or gDNA that served as material.

The CDR3 length is 16 residues. V dropped 2 bases and J dropped 8; count of bases not matched to a gene: 6. Germline values: CDR1 SSHAT, CDR2 FNYEAQ (reference sequence). Original data processing: It was from reference gene primer amplification that nucleated cell counts were estimated. Sequenced by immunoSEQ multiplex PCR; TCRdb stores in-frame clones only, minus some. That table furnishes V, J and clone size, whereas the DNA furnished D and trimming. Of some 250,000 clones in the sample, about 80% were seen once. The receptor was derived from a man under 40 who had recovered from COVID-19. The V call is TRBV7-7, the J call TRBJ2-1, with TRBD2 matching over 13 bases. The sample comprised peripheral blood. CDR3 sequence reads: CASSLTSGGARDEQFF. In DNA, the CDR3 is TGTGCCAGCAGCTTAACTAGCGGGGGGGCCAGGGATGAGCAGTTCTTC.